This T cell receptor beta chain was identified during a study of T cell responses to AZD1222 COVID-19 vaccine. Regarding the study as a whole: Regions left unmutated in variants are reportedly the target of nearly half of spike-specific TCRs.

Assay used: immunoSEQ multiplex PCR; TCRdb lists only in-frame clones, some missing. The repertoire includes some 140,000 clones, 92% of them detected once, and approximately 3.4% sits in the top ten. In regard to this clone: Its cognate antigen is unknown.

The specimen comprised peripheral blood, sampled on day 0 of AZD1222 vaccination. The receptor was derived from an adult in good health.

The CDR3 loop reads CSVVSGRGYSGNTIYF. CDR3 nucleotide sequence: TGCAGCGTTGTATCGGGCAGGGGCTACTCTGGAAACACCATATATTTT. V gene TRBV29-1 combines with J gene TRBJ1-3, with D perhaps matching TRBD1 (6 bases). Germline CDR1 SQVTM, CDR2 ANQGSEA. Between the trimmed V and J ends, which lost 4 bases and 0 bases, there was a span of 16 bases. The CDR3 has 16 residues.